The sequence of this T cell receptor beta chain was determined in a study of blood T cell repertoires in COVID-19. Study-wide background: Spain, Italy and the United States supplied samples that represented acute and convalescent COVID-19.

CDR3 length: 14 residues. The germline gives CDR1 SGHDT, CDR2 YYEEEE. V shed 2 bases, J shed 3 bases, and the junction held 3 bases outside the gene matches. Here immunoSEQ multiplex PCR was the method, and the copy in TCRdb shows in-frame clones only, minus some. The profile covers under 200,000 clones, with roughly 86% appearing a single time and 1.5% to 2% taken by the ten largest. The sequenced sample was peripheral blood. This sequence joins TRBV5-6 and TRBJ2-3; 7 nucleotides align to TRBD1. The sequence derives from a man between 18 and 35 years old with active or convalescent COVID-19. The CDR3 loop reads CASSFRQGTDTQYF. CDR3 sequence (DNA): TGTGCCAGCAGCTTCCGACAGGGAACAGATACGCAGTATTTT. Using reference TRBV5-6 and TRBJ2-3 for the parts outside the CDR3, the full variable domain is DAGVTQSPTHLIKTRGQQVTLRCSPKSGHDTVSWYQQALGQGPQFIFQYYEEEERQRGNFPDRFSGHQFPNYSSELNVNALLLGDSALYLCASSFRQGTDTQYFGPGTRLTVL.